The 8 T cell receptor beta chains below all came from one sample that was sequenced in a study of Ad26.COV2.S vaccination and SARS-CoV-2 variants. Described treatment: roughly 19 received Ad26.COV2.S at low or high dose, single or two shots; 5 received placebo; per-sample allocation not given. Specimen acquisition occurred on day 63 following the initial vaccine or placebo injection. Only in-frame clones appear in the TCRdb table, and some are missing; sequencing was by immunoSEQ multiplex PCR. The profile shows fewer than 900,000 clones, 89% of them singletons. Specimen: peripheral blood, collected in a trial of Ad26.COV2.S vaccine versus placebo. The receptors shown here come from a person aged 18-60 years who received the Ad26.COV2.S COVID-19 vaccine or a placebo.

The rearrangement uses TRBV4-2 and TRBJ2-7; D ambiguous. The CDR3 contains 13 residues. Trimming left V 3 bases short and J 2 bases short, with 8 bases between. Germline CDR1 LGHNA, CDR2 YNFKEQ. For the CDR3, the DNA is TGTGCCAGCAGCCACAGAGCTACCTACGAGCAGTACTTC. This sequence encodes CASSHRATYEQYF.

The rearrangement links TRBV27 to TRBJ2-7; tentative D call: TRBD1 (5 bases). V lost 2 bases and J lost 1, with 12 bases in between. CDR1 and CDR2 from the germline V gene are MNHEY and SMNVEV (reference sequence). There are 15 residues in the CDR3. The CDR3, as DNA: TGTGCCAGCAGTTTAAGCCAGGGTCTTTCCTACGAGCAGTACTTC. Residues: CASSLSQGLSYEQYF.

The chain combines TRBV27 with TRBJ2-1; D ambiguous. The CDR3 is 14 residues long. V lost 10 bases and J lost 2, with 15 bases in between. The germline gives CDR1 MNHEY, CDR2 SMNVEV (reference sequence). DNA of the CDR3: TGTGCCACCTCACCCACTACAGCCTACAATGAGCAGTTCTTC. It encodes CATSPTTAYNEQFF.

On this clone itself: Other DNA sequences in the same sample also yield this CDR3. The chain has TRBV18 and TRBJ2-7; D uncertain. The length of the CDR3 is 12 residues. V gave up 3 bases and J gave up 1 base, with 4 bases separating them. Germline V gene data show CDR1 as KGHSH and CDR2 as LQKENI. The DNA for the CDR3 is TGTGCCAGCTCACCGAATTCCTACGAGCAGTACTTC. Translation gives CASSPNSYEQYF. Drawing the rest from reference TRBV18 and TRBJ2-7, the complete variable domain is NAGVMQNPRHLVRRRGQEARLRCSPMKGHSHVYWYRQLPEEGLKFMVYLQKENIIDESGMPKERFSAEFPKEGPSILRIQQVVRGDSAAYFCASSPNSYEQYFGPGTRLTVT.

This clone was observed a single time. The V gene is TRBV10-3, the J gene TRBJ2-7; D call uncertain. Trimming removed 1 base at V and 6 bases at J, with 10 bases between. CDR3 size: 13 residues. Germline loops: CDR1 ENHRY, CDR2 SYGVKD. The CDR3 is CAISEWPAAEQYF. CDR3 bases: TGTGCCATCAGTGAGTGGCCTGCCGCCGAGCAGTACTTC.

The chain recombines TRBV3-1 (or the pseudogene TRBV3-2) with TRBJ2-7, with TRBD2 matching over 12 bases. The CDR3 extends over 18 amino acids. Trimming cost V 0 bases and J 4 bases; bases outside gene matches: 10. Germline lookup yields CDR1 LGHDT and CDR2 YNNKEL (reference sequence). CDR3 in amino acids: CASSQEAASGRGSYEQYF. CDR3 sequence (DNA): TGTGCCAGCAGCCAAGAAGCGGCTAGCGGGAGGGGTTCATACGAGCAGTACTTC.

This chain links TRBV7-6 with TRBJ2-1; D possibly uses TRBD1 or TRBD2 (5 bases each). V gave up 5 bases and J gave up 8 bases, with 25 bases separating them. CDR1 is SGHVS and CDR2 is FNYEAQ in the germline V gene. The CDR3 sequence is 17 residues long. CDR3 sequence (DNA): TGTGCCAGCAGCCGCCGAGAGGGGACCTCCTTAGCCCATGAGCAGTTCTTC. Protein sequence: CASSRREGTSLAHEQFF.

The chain has TRBV2 and TRBJ1-2; no firm D call. This CDR3 comprises 15 residues. The germline V gene encodes CDR1 SNHLY and CDR2 FYNNEI. V was trimmed by 1 base and J by 8 bases, leaving 17 bases between them. This CDR3 reads CASSEVERELHGYTF. CDR3 DNA sequence: TGTGCCAGCAGTGAAGTGGAGAGGGAGCTACACGGCTACACCTTC.